The T cell receptor (beta chain) under discussion was sequenced for a study of CD8 T cells in ankylosing spondylitis. Broader study findings: Significant enrichment of disease-linked clones was reported in matched ankylosing spondylitis synovial fluid. Within ankylosing spondylitis blood, a TCR beta motif made up of roughly eight highly homologous variants appeared to be characteristic. A CD8+ phenotype characterized the disease-linked clones, which were relatively rare in peripheral blood.

Many counts were recorded for this clonotype. Its antigen is not identified. TCRdb re-called the 5' RACE reads through MiXCR, storing one row per CDR3 protein. The data hold 160,000 or so distinct CDR3 sequences, with 9.5% to 10% observed a single time. Germline CDR1 and CDR2: KGHDR and SFDVKD. Trimming shortened V by 6 bases and J by 4 bases, and 9 bases separated the two germline ends. The CDR3 is 13 residues long. The V and J genes are TRBV24-1 and TRBJ2-1; no definite D call. Material: blood, either unsorted or a sorted T cell fraction (not recorded which). This receptor was taken from a female donor with ankylosing spondylitis or in good health (not recorded which). As DNA, the CDR3 is TGTGCCACCAGTCCTGGACCGTACAATGAGCAGTTCTTC. This translates into CATSPGPYNEQFF.